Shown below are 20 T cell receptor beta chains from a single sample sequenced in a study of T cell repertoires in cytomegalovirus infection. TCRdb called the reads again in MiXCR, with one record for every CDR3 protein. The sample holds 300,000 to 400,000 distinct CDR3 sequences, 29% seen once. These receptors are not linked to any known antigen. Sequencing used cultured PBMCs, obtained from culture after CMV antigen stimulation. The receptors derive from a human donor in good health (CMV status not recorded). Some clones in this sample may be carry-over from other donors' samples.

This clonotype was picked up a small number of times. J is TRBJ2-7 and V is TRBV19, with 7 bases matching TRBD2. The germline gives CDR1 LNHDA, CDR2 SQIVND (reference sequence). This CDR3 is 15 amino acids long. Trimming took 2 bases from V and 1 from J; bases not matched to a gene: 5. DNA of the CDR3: TGTGCCAGTAGTATAAGCGGGATAGGTTCCTACGAGCAGTACTTC. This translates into CASSISGIGSYEQYF.

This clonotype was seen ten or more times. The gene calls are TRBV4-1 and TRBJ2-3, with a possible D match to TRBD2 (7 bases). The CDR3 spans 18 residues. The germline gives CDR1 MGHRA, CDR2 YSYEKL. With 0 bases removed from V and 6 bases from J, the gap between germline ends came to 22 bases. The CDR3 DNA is TGCGCCAGCAGCCAAGATAGGGGCGGGGGCCTTGGAAAGGATACGCAGTATTTT. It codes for CASSQDRGGGLGKDTQYF.

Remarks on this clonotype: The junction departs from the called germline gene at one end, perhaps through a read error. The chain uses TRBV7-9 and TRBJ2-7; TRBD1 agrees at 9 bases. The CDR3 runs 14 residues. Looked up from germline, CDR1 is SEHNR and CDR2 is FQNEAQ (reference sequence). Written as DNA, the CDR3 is TGTGCCAGCAGCCTTCGGACAGGGGAGGACGAGCAGTGCTTC. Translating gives CASSLRTGEDEQCF.

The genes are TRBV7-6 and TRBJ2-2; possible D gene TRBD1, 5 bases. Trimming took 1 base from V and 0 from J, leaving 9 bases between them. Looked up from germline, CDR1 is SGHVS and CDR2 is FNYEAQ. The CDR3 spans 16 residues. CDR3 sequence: CASSLEGVPNTGELFF. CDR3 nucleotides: TGTGCCAGCAGCTTAGAAGGGGTTCCGAACACCGGGGAGCTGTTTTTT.

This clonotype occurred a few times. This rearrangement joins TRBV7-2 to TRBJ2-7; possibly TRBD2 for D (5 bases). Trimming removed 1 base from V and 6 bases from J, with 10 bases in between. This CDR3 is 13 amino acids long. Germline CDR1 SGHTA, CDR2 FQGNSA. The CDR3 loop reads CASSLEATSEQYF. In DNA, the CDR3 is TGTGCCAGCAGCTTAGAGGCTACTAGCGAGCAGTACTTC.

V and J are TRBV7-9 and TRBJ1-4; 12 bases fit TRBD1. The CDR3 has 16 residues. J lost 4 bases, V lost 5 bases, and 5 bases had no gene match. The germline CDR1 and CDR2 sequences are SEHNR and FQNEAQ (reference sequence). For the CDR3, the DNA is TGTGCCAGCAGCCGAGGGACAGGGGGCATTAATGAAAAACTGTTTTTT. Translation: CASSRGTGGINEKLFF.

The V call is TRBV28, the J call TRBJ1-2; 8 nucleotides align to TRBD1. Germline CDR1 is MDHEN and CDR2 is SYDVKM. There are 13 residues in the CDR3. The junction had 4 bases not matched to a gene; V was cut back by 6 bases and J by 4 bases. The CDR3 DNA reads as TGTGCCAGCAGACGGGGACAGGCCTATGGCTACACCTTC. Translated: CASRRGQAYGYTF.

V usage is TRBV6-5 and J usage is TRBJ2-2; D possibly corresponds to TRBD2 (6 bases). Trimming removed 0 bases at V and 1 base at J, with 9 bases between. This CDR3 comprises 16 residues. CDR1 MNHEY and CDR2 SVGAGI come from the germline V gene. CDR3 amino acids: CASSYSTGRNTGELFF. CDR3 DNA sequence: TGTGCCAGCAGTTACTCGACCGGGAGGAACACCGGGGAGCTGTTTTTT.

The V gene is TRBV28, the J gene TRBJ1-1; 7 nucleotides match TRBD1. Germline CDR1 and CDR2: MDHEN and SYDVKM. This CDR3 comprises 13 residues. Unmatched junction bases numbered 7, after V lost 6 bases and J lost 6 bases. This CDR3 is CASSPTTGPEAFF. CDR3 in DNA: TGTGCCAGCAGCCCAACGACAGGGCCTGAAGCTTTCTTT.

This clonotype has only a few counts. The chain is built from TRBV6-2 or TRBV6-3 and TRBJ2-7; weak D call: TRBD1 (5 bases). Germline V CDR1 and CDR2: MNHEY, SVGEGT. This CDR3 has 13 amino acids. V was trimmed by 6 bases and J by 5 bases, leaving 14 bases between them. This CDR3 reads CASSRPGNHEQYF. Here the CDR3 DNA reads TGTGCCAGCAGCCGCCCAGGGAACCACGAGCAGTACTTC.

CDR3 DNA sequence: TGCGCCAGCAGCCAAGATCCTAGCCTCTCCTACAATGAGCAGTTCTTC. It encodes CASSQDPSLSYNEQFF. The genes are TRBV4-1 and TRBJ2-1, with D possibly TRBD2 on 5 matching bases. The CDR3 is 16 amino acids. The V end was cut by 0 bases, the J end by 0 bases, with 9 bases between. From germline, CDR1 is MGHRA and CDR2 YSYEKL.

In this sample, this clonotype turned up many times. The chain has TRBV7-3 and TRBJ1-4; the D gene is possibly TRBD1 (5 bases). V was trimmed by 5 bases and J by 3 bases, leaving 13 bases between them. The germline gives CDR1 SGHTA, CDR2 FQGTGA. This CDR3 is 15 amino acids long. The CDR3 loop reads CASSPPWGANEKLFF. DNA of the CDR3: TGTGCCAGCAGCCCACCTTGGGGGGCTAATGAAAAACTGTTTTTT.

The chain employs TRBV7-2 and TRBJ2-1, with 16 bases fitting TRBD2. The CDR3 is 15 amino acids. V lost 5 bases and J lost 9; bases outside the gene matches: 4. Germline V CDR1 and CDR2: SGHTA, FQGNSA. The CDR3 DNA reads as TGTGCCAGCAGCCCTGGGACTAGCGGGAGGGTTGAGCAGTTCTTC. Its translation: CASSPGTSGRVEQFF.

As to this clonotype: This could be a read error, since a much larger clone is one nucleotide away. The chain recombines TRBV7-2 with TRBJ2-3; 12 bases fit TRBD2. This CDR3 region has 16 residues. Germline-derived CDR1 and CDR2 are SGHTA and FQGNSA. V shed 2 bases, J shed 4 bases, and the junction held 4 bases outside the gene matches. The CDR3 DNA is TGTGCCAGCAGCTTACCGACTAGCGGGAGATCAGATACGCAGTATTTT. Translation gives CASSLPTSGRSDTQYF. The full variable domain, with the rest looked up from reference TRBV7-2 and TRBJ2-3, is GAGVSQSPSNKVTEKGKDVELRCDPISGHTALYWYRQSLGQGLEFLIYFQGNSAPDKSGLPSDRFSAERTGGSVSTLTIQRTQQEDSAVYLCASSLPTSGRSDTQYFGPGTRLTVL.

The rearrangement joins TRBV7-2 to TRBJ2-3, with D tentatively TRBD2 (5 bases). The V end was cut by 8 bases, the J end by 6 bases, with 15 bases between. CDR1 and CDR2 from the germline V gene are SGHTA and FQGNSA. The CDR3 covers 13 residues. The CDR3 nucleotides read TGTGCCAGCTCCGAGGGCCTCGGGGATACGCAGTATTTT. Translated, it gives CASSEGLGDTQYF.

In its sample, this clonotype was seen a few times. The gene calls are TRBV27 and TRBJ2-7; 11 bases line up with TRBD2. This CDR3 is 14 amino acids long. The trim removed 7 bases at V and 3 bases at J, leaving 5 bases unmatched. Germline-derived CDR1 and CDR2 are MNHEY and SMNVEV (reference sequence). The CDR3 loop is CASKYGLAGYEQYF. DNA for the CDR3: TGTGCCAGCAAATATGGACTAGCGGGCTACGAGCAGTACTTC.

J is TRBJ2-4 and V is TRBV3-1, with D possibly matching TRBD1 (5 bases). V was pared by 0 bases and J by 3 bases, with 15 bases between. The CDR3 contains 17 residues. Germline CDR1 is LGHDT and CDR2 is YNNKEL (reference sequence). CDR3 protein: CASSQDRQSLGKNIQYF. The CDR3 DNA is TGTGCCAGCAGCCAAGATAGACAGAGCCTCGGCAAAAACATTCAGTACTTC. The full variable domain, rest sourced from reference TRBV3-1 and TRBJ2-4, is DTAVSQTPKYLVTQMGNDKSIKCEQNLGHDTMYWYKQDSKKFLKIMFSYNNKELIINETVPNRFSPKSPDKAHLNLHINSLELGDSAVYFCASSQDRQSLGKNIQYFGAGTRLSVL.

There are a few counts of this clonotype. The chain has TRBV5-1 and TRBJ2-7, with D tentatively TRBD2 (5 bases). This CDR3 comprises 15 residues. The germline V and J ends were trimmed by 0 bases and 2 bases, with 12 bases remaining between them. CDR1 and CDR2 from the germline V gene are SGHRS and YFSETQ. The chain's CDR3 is CASSLVRGMTYEQYF. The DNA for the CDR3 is TGCGCCAGCAGCTTGGTACGAGGGATGACCTACGAGCAGTACTTC.

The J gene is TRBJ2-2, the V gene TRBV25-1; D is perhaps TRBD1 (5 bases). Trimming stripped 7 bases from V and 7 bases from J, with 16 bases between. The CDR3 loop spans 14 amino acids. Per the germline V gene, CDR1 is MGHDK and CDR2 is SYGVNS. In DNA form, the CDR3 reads TGTGCCAGCAATAAACCAGGGTGGCACGGGGAGCTGTTTTTT. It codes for CASNKPGWHGELFF.

CDR3 in DNA: TGCAGTGCTAGAGGGCCGTTTTTGTCGGATGAAGGCATGAACACTGAAGCTTTCTTT. Translation gives CSARGPFLSDEGMNTEAFF. The rearrangement links TRBV20-1 to TRBJ1-1; the D is unclear. With 1 base removed from V and 0 bases from J, the gap between germline ends came to 24 bases. The CDR3 is 19 residues long. The germline gives CDR1 DFQATT, CDR2 SNEGSKA (reference sequence).